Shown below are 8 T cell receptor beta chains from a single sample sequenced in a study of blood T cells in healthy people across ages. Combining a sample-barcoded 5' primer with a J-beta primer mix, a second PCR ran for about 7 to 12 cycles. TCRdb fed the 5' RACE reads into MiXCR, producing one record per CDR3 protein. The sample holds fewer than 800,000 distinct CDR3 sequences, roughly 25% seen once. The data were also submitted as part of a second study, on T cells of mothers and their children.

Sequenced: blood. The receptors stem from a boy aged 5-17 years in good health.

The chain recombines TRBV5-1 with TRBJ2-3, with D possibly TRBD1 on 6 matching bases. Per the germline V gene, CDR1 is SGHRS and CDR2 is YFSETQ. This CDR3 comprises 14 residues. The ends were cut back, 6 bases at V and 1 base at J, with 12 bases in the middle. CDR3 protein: CASNDRFGTDTQYF. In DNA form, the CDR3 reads TGCGCCAGCAACGACAGGTTCGGCACAGATACGCAGTATTTT.

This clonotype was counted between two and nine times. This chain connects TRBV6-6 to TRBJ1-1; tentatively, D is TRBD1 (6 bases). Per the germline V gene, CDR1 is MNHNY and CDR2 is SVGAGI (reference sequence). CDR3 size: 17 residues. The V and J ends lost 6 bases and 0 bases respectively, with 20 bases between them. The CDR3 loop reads CASSKHSTGVMNTEAFF. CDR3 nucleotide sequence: TGTGCCAGCAGCAAACACTCGACAGGCGTTATGAACACTGAAGCTTTCTTT.

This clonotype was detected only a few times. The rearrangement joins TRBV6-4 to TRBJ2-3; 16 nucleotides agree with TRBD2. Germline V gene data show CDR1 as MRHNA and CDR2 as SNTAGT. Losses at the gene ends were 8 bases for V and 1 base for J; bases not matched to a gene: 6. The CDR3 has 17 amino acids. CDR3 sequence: CASEGLAGGPGTDTQYF. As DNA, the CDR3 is TGTGCCAGCGAGGGACTAGCGGGAGGGCCGGGCACAGATACGCAGTATTTT.

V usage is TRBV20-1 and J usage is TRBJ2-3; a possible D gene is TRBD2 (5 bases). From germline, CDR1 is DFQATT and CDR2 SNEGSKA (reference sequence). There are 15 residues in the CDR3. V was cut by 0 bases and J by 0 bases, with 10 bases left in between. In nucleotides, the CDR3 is TGCAGTGCTAGAGATTTCCAGCGGAGCACAGATACGCAGTATTTT. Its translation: CSARDFQRSTDTQYF.

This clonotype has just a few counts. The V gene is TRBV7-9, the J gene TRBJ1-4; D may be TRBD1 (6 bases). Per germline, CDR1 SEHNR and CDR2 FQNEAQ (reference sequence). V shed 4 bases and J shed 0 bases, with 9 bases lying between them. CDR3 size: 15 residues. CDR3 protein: CASSSWTATNEKLFF. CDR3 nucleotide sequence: TGTGCCAGCAGCTCCTGGACAGCAACTAATGAAAAACTGTTTTTT.

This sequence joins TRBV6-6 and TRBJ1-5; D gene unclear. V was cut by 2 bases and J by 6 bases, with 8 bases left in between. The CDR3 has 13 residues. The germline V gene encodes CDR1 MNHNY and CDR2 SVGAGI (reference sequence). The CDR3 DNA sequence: TGTGCCAGCAGTTACCCCGGGTCTCAGCCCCAGCATTTT. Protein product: CASSYPGSQPQHF.

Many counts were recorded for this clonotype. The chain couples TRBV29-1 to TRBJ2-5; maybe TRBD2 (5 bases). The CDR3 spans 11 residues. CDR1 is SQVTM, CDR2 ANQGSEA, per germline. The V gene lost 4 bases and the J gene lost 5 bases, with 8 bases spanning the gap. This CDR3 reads CSVGTGETQYF. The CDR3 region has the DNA TGCAGCGTTGGAACGGGGGAGACCCAGTACTTC.

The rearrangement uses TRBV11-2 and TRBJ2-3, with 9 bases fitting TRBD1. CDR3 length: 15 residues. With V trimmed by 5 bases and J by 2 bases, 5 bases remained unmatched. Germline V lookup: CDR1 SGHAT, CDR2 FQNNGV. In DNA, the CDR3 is TGTGCCAGCAGCAACCGGGACAGGGTCACAGATACGCAGTATTTT. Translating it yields CASSNRDRVTDTQYF. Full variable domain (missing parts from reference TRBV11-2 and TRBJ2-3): EAGVAQSPRYKIIEKRQSVAFWCNPISGHATLYWYQQILGQGPKLLIQFQNNGVVDDSQLPKDRFSAERLKGVDSTLKIQPAKLEDSAVYLCASSNRDRVTDTQYFGPGTRLTVL.